The subject of this entry is one TCR beta chain. Primers for the PCR totalled 60 Vbeta and 13 Jbeta. TCRdb's copy holds only in-frame clones and misses some; the assay was immunoSEQ multiplex PCR. Altogether around 140,000 clones are present, roughly 9.6% being singletons, with the ten largest covering over 6.5%. V lost 0 bases, J lost 2 bases, and 12 bases lay in between. Germline V gene lookup returns CDR1 SGDLS and CDR2 YYNGEE. This CDR3 region has 15 residues. This sample is part of a study of cytomegalovirus exposure and HLA in healthy donors. The sample taken for sequencing was PBMCs. The TCR comes from a woman in her thirties or forties in good health and CMV-seropositive. The gene calls are TRBV9 and TRBJ2-7, with D perhaps matching TRBD2 (6 bases). The CDR3 is CASSVGFGGAYEQYF. In DNA, the CDR3 is TGTGCCAGCAGCGTAGGATTCGGGGGAGCCTACGAGCAGTACTTC. Drawing the rest from reference TRBV9 and TRBJ2-7, the complete variable domain is DSGVTQTPKHLITATGQRVTLRCSPRSGDLSVYWYQQSLDQGLQFLIQYYNGEERAKGNILERFSAQQFPDLHSELNLSSLELGDSALYFCASSVGFGGAYEQYFGPGTRLTVT.